The rows below give T cell receptor beta chains drawn from one sample of a study of cytomegalovirus exposure and HLA in healthy donors. Produced via immunoSEQ multiplex PCR; TCRdb's table is partial and in-frame only. The sample has 120,000 to 150,000 clones, 60% to 80% seen once; the top ten hold about 6.7%. The sequenced material came from PBMCs. These receptors originate from a woman in her forties in good health and CMV-seropositive. CDR3s include the opening cysteine and the closing phenylalanine or tryptophan. A D gene is named only where the DNA matches it firmly. The listing skips clone size in some rows; elsewhere it reads once, few, many or a size class.

>TRBV30|few|TRBJ1-3|NA
TGTGCCTGGAGTCTAAACTCTGGAAACACCATATATTTT
CAWSLNSGNTIYF
>TRBV19|few|TRBJ1-1|TRBD1
TGTGCCAGTTCGACAGGGACCAAGCAAGCTTTCTTT
CASSTGTKQAFF
>TRBV2|NA|TRBJ2-7|NA
TGTGCCAGCAGTGAAGCGCTAGTGACGGTCTACGAGCAGTACTTC
CASSEALVTVYEQYF
>TRBV5-1|NA|TRBJ2-5|NA
TGCGCCAGCAGCTTGTTCGCTGCCGGAGAGACCCAGTACTTC
CASSLFAAGETQYF
>TRBV5-6|NA|TRBJ1-5|NA
TGTGCCAGCAGCTTCCAGTCTGTCGGGAGCAATCAGCCCCAGCATTTT
CASSFQSVGSNQPQHF
>TRBV30|once|TRBJ2-5|NA
TGTGCCTGGAGTGTACGGGGACAAGAGACCCAGTACTTC
CAWSVRGQETQYF
>TRBV15|NA|TRBJ2-7|NA
TGTGCCACCAGCAGGGCCCAGGACTCCTACGAGCAGTACTTC
CATSRAQDSYEQYF
>TRBV5-6|NA|TRBJ1-6|TRBD1
TGTGCCAGCAGCTTTTACGACAGGGGGCAATCACCCCTCCACTTT
CASSFYDRGQSPLHF
>TRBV7-7|NA|TRBJ2-7|TRBD1
TGTGCCAGCAGCGTAGGAAGGACAGGCTACTACGAGCAGTACTTC
CASSVGRTGYYEQYF
>TRBV10-3|NA|TRBJ1-1|NA
TGTGCCATCAGTGAAGACAGGAACACTGAAGCTTTCTTT
CAISEDRNTEAFF